This T cell receptor (beta chain) was captured by sequencing in a study of regulatory T cells in long-lasting Graves disease (dated by TCRdb to the early 2020s). Background on the whole study: Persistent Graves' disease was defined as persistently positive TSH receptor autoantibodies together with antithyroid drug treatment for over 5 years. Persistent Graves' disease patients in the clinical cohort had taken antithyroid drugs for roughly ten years on average. The study was registered as a clinical trial and conducted in China. Peripheral blood TCR sequencing and RNA sequencing compared persistent Graves' disease patients with newly diagnosed Graves' disease patients. TCR sequencing covered roughly 13 persistent and 20 or so newly diagnosed Graves' disease patients, approximately 33 samples in total. Results and caveats for the whole study, not just this receptor: Persistent Graves' disease patients showed lower TCR Shannon entropy and fewer highly expanded clones than newly diagnosed patients, suggesting clonal expansion. Sequencing and analysis were limited to the TCR beta chain. More public clonotypes were shared among persistent patients (approximately 3,000) than among newly diagnosed patients (966). The authors noted that the small sample size was a limitation that may lower accuracy. Persistent disease showed preferential use of TRBV28, TRBJ1-2 and TRBJ2-5, whereas newly diagnosed disease favored TRBV20-1 and TRBJ2-1. Because the primary lesion, thyroid tissue, could not be accessed, the study looked at peripheral blood alone.

Read against the paper, the sample's time point label means: persistent/refractory GD, antithyroid drugs over 5 years with positive TRAb. For both TCR sequencing and RNA sequencing, RNA was extracted from PBMCs using TRIzol. Graves' disease was diagnosed according to American Thyroid Association guidelines. Patients were recruited from an endocrinology department in Xi'an, China. From each patient, 7.5 to 10 milliliters of peripheral blood was collected into an EDTA anticoagulant tube. PBMCs were isolated by Ficoll Paque Plus density gradient separation without further T cell sorting. RNA quality was checked with an Agilent 2100 Bioanalyzer and agarose gel, and concentration with a NanoDrop 2000. Sequences SGDLS (CDR1) and YYNGEE (CDR2) are obtained from the germline V gene. From the cysteine up to the phenylalanine, the CDR3 has a length of 16 residues. The retained sequence is limited to the CDR3, 48 bases, with the frame set at the first base. V is pared back by 4 bases and J by 5 bases, with 21 bases lying between the germline termini.

Library construction relied on multiplex PCR. For sequencing, an Illumina HiSeq 4000 was employed. iRepertoire HTBI primers and Arm-PCR amplification of CDR3 regions were used to construct TCR beta libraries. Before sequencing, the PCR products underwent gel purification. On the authors' methods: Across samples, approximately 68 TRBV and over 11 TRBJ segments were identified and used for gene usage analysis of CDR3 amino acid clonotypes. Filtered high-quality paired reads were merged into contigs using COPE and FqMerger. BLAST was used to align contigs to IMGT TRBV, TRBD and TRBJ reference genes, with CDR3 defined following IMGT. Clonotypes above 0.1% frequency were classified as highly expanded clones. Shannon entropy served as the measure of repertoire diversity, while the Gini coefficient captured V-J evenness. Clonotypes shared by more than one individual were considered public. The public reads were quality trimmed at Q25 with fastp and then assembled into clones with MiXCR by TCRdb, keeping productive beta chains. Rows matching on CDR3 protein sequence are summarized as one entry with the most common DNA and genes. It is TCRdb's table, rather than the study itself, that gives the V and J calls and clone size. The sample yields a few hundred thousand distinct CDR3 sequences; 21% were counted once. The ten largest clonotypes hold about 13% of the sample.

This clonotype was seen a few times. It lacks a known antigen. Base qualities are missing; no much larger clone stands one base away. The specimen was peripheral blood mononuclear cells (PBMCs), collected when the disease was refractory, from a patient treated with antithyroid drugs. The chain is assembled from TRBV9 and TRBJ2-5; the D gene is possibly TRBD1 or TRBD2, each agreeing over 6 bases. This clonotype was obtained from a female donor with Graves disease. Here the CDR3 is given as CASSPQRDGGRETQYF. The DNA sequence reads TGTGCCAGCAGCCCCCAAAGGGATGGGGGGCGCGAGACCCAGTACTTC. Reference TRBV9 and TRBJ2-5 genes cover what lies past the CDR3, so the full variable domain is DSGVTQTPKHLITATGQRVTLRCSPRSGDLSVYWYQQSLDQGLQFLIQYYNGEERAKGNILERFSAQQFPDLHSELNLSSLELGDSALYFCASSPQRDGGRETQYFGPGTRLLVL.